Described below is a single TCR beta chain sequence and its context. This clone was seen more than once but under ten times. Its antigen is currently not known. Nothing much larger sits one base from this clone, and base qualities are not available. The sample is drawn from a study of neoadjuvant anti-PD-1 for oral cavity cancer (dated by TCRdb to the early 2020s). For the wider study: Patients mostly received three to four biweekly doses of nivolumab at 3 mg/kg before curative-intent surgical resection. The parent correlative cohort included some twelve patients, with a roughly 34% response rate. For patients who did not progress, a fourth nivolumab dose was given around day 43, followed by definitive surgical resection on days 50-56. Responders were defined as patients with complete response, partial response or stable disease by RECIST 1.1; non-responders were defined as patients with progression. Overall study results and their limits: Higher pretreatment blood Treg/Th17 ratios correlated with higher pretreatment blood TCRbeta clonality and lower post-treatment tumor TCRbeta clonality. TCR analyses included only three patients per response group, and the authors called for larger cohorts for validation. Larger post-treatment sizes of preexisting intratumoral clones correlated with greater tumor shrinkage, suggesting expansion of preexisting clones contributed to response.

Sample time point, as interpreted from the label and publication: before neoadjuvant nivolumab. The patients had newly diagnosed stage II-IVA oral cavity squamous cell carcinoma and had not received any prior systemic or radiation treatment. The cohort was made up of patients with locally advanced, HPV-negative oral cavity squamous cell carcinoma. The samples were drawn from a longitudinal correlative study tied to a single-arm phase II trial testing neoadjuvant nivolumab in oral cavity squamous cell carcinoma. Subject-matched pre- and post-treatment PBMCs and tumors from three responders and three non-responders were subjected to genomic DNA-based TCRbeta sequencing. Genomic DNA was isolated from tumor tissue using the Maxwell RSC DNA from Tissue kit. For survey sequencing, tumor libraries mostly used roughly 4.8 ug of input genomic DNA, with two replicates for each sample. The immunoSEQ hsTCRbeta kit was used to prepare TCRbeta libraries, following the manufacturer's instructions. Sequencing of the completed libraries took place using an Illumina NovaSeq 6000 S4 flow cell after they had been pooled to approximately 3 nM. The paper's data handling went like this. Raw data preprocessing and quality control were performed with the immunoSEQ Analyzer. The analysis was limited to productive rearrangements, and each clonotype was defined by a unique CDR3 amino acid sequence. Repertoire clonality was estimated as the Gini-Simpson index, which was calculated using the R package tcR. Student's t test was used to compare Gini indices, and Pearson correlation was used to assess associations with tumor size change. TCRdb's version of the immuneACCESS table is confined to in-frame rearrangements and falls short of the full clone set. An unresolved V gene accounts for under half of the shortfall where checked; the remainder is of unknown origin. The V and J calls and clone size come from that table; D and trimming were worked out from the DNA. Across this sample there are fewer than 15,000 clones, with over 50% seen only once. The ten largest clones add up to 10% to 15% of the sample.

The source is a person between 35 and 79 years old with oral cavity squamous cell carcinoma. Sequenced material: tumor tissue, taken before nivolumab (anti-PD-1) treatment.

The DNA sequence follows: TGTGCCACCAGCAGAGATTTTGGACAACGCACAGATACGCAGTATTTT. It is translated as CATSRDFGQRTDTQYF. The chain was built from TRBV15 and TRBJ2-3; TRBD1 might be the D gene, on 5 matching bases. CDR1 is given as LNHNV and CDR2 as YYDKDF, both from the germline V gene (reference sequence). The CDR3 starts with the cysteine, ends with the phenylalanine, and has 16 residues. The entry retains the CDR3 DNA only, 48 bases that are in frame from base 1. V and J are truncated by 0 bases and 1 base respectively, leaving an intervening sequence of 11 bases.